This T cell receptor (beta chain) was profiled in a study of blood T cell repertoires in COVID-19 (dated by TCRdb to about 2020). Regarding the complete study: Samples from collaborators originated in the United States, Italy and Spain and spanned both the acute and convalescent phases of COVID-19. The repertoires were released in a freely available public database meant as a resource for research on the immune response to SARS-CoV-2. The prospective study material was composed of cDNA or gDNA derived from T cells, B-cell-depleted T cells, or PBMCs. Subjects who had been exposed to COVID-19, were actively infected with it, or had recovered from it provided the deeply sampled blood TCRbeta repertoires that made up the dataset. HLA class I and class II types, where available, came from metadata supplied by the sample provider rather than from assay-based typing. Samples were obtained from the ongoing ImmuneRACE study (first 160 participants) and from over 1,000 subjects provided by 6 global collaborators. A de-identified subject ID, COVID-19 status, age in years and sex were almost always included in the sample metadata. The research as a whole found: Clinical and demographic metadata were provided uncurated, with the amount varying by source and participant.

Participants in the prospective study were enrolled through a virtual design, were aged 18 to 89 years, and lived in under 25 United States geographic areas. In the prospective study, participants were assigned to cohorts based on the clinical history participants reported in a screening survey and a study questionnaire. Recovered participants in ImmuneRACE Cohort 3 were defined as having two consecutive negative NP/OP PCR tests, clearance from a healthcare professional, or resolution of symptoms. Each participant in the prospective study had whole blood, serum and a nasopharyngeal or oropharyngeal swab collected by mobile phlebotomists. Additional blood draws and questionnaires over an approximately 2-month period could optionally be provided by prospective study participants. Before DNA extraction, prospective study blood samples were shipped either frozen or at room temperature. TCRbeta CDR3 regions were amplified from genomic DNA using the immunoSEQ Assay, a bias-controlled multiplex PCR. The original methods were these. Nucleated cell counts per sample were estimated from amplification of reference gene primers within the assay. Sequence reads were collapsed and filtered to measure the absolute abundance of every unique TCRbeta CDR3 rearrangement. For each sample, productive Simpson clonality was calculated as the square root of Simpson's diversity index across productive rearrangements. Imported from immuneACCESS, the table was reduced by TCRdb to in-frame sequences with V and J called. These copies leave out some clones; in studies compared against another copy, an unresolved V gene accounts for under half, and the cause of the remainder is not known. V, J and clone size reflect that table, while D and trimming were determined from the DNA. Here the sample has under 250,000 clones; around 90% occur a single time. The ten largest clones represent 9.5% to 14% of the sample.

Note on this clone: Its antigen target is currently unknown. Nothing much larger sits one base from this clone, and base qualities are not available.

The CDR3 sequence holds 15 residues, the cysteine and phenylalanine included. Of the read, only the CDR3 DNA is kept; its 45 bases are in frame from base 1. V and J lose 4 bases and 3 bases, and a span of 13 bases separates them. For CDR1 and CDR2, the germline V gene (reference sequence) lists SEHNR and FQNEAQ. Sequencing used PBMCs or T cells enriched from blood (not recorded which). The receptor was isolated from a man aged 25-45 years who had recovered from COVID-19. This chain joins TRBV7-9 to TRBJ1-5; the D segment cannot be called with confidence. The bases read TGTGCCAGCAGCTCCGGTCGTCAGGACAATCAGCCCCAGCATTTT. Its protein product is CASSSGRQDNQPQHF.